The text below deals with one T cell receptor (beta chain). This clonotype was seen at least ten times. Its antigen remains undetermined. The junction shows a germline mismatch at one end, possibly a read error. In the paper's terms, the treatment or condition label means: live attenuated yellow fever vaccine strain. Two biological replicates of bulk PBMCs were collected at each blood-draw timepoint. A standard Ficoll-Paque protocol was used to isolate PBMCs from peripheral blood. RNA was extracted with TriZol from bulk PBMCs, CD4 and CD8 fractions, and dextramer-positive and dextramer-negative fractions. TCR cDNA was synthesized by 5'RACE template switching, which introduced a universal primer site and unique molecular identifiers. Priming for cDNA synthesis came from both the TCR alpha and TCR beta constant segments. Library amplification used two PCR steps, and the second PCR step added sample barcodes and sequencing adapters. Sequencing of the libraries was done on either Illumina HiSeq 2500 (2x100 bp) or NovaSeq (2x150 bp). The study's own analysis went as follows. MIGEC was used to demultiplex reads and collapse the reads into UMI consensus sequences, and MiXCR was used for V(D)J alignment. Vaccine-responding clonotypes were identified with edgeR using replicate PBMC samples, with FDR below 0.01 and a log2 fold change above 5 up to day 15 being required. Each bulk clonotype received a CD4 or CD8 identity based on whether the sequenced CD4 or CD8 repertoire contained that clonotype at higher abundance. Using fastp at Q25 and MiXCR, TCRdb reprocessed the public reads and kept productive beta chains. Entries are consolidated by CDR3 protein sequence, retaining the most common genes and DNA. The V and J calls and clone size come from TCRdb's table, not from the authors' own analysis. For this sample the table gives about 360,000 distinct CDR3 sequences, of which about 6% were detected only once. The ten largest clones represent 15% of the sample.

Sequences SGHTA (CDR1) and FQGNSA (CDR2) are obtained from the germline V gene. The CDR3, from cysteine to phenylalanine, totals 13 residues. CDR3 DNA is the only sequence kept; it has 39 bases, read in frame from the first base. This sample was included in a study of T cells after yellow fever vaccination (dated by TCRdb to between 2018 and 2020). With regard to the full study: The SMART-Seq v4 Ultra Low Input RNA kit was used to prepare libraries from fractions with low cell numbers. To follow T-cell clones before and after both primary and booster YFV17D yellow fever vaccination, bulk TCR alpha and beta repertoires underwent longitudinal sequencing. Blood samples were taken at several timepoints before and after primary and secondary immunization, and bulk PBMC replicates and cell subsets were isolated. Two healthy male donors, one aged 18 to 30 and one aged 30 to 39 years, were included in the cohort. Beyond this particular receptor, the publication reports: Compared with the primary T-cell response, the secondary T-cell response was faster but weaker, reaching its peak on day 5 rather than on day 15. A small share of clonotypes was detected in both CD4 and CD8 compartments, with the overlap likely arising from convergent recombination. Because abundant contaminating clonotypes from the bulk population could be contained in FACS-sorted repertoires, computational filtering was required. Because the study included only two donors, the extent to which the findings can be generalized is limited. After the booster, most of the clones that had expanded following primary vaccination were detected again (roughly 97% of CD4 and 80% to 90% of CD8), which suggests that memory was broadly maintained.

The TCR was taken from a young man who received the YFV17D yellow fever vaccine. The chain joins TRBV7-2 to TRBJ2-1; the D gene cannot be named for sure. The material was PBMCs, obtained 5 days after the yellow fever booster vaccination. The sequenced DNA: TGTGCCAGCAGTTTAGGTCCCTGGGATGAGCAGTTCTTC. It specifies CASSLGPWDEQFF.